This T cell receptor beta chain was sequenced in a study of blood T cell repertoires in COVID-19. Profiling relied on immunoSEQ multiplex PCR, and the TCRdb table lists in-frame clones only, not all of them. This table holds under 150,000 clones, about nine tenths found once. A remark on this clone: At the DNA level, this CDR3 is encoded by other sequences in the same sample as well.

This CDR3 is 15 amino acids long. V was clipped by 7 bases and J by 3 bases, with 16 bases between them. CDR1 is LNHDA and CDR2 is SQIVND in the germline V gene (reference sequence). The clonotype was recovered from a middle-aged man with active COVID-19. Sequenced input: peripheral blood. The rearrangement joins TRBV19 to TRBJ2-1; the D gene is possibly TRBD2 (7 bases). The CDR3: CASTPGGQGYNEQFF. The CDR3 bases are TGTGCCAGTACCCCGGGGGGACAAGGCTACAATGAGCAGTTCTTC.